This TCR beta chain was obtained from a study of blood T cell repertoires in COVID-19. V lost 5 bases to trimming and J lost 6 bases, with 16 bases between them. Germline V gives CDR1 SEHNR, CDR2 FQNEAQ (reference sequence). The CDR3 runs to 14 residues. This clone has just a few counts. Participant reports of clinical history set cohort assignment. The repertoire was sequenced with immunoSEQ multiplex PCR; TCRdb's copy has only in-frame clones and lacks some. Of about 200,000 clones in the sample, roughly 85% were seen once. This chain uses TRBV7-9 with TRBJ1-1; D unclear. Sequenced material: PBMCs or T cells enriched from blood (not recorded which). The clonotype originates from a man aged 40-49 years who had recovered from COVID-19. The CDR3 here is CASSPPPTFSEAFF. Here the CDR3 DNA reads TGTGCCAGCAGCCCCCCCCCGACTTTCTCTGAAGCTTTCTTT.